Here is one T cell receptor beta chain with its context. This entry belongs to a study of blood T cell repertoires in COVID-19. TCRdb's copy holds only in-frame clones and misses some; the assay was immunoSEQ multiplex PCR. Of about 180,000 clones detected, 86% appear once; the ten largest clones hold less than 3.5%. The V and J ends lost 4 bases and 5 bases, in that order; junction bases with no gene match: 7. This CDR3 spans 16 amino acids. Germline V gives CDR1 LGHDT, CDR2 YNNKEL (reference sequence). V and J are TRBV3-1 (or the pseudogene TRBV3-2) and TRBJ2-5, with 13 nucleotides matching TRBD2. The sequencing sample was made of peripheral blood. The source of this sequence is a young woman with active or convalescent COVID-19. CDR3 residues: CASSRTSGGRPETQYF. In DNA, the CDR3 is TGTGCCAGCAGCCGGACTAGCGGGGGCCGACCGGAGACCCAGTACTTC.